This entry is about one T cell receptor beta chain. Its antigen is unknown. The read halts 3 residues ahead of the CDR3 end, with the missing end drawn from the germline J gene. The data are from a study of T cells in women clearing cervical HPV infection. Study details: No precancer developed; the control's incident HPV16 infection cleared within 12 months. HLA type stays a possible confounder, typing being limited.

Produced via immunoSEQ multiplex PCR; TCRdb's table is partial and in-frame only. This sample contains roughly 13,000 clones. General study findings and limits: CIN3+ cases had significantly higher TCR richness than controls; evenness did not differ. Richness plus V gene abundances separated cases from controls with AUC 0.7 to 0.9.

Germline V gene lookup returns CDR1 SNHLY and CDR2 FYNNEI. Losses at the gene ends were 7 bases for V and 7 bases for J; bases not matched to a gene: 10. The length of the CDR3 is 14 residues. This sequence was found in a woman aged 18 to 75 with a cervical HPV16 infection that either progressed to CIN3+ or cleared (not recorded which). This chain joins TRBV2 and TRBJ2-3; TRBD1 matches 8 bases. The specimen was blood buffy coat. The CDR3 sequence: CASMGGQDVNTQYF. The sequenced part of the CDR3 DNA is TGTGCCAGCATGGGGGGACAGGATGTGAATACG.